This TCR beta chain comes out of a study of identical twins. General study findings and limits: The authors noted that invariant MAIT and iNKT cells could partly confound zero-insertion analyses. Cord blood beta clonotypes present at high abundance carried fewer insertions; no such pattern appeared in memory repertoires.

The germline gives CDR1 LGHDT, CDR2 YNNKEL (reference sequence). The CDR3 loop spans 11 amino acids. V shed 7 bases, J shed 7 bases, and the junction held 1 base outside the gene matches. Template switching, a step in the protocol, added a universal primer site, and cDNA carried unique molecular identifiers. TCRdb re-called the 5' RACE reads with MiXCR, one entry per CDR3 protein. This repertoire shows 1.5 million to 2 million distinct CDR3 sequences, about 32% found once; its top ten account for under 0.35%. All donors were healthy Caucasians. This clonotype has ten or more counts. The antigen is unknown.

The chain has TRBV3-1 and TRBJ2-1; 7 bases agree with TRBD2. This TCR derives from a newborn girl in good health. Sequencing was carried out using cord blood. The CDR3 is CASNGGNEQFF. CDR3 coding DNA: TGTGCCAGCAACGGGGGGAATGAGCAGTTCTTC.